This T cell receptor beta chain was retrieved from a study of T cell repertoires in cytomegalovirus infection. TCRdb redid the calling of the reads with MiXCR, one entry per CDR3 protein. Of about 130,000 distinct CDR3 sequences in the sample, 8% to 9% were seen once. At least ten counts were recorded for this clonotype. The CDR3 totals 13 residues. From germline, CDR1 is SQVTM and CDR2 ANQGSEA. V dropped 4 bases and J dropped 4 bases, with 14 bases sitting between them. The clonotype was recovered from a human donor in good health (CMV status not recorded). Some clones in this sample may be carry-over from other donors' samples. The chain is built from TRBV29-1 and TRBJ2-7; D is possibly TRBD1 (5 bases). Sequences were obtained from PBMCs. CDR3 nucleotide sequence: TGCAGCGTTGGAAGGGGTAAGGAATACGAGCAGTACTTC. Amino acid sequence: CSVGRGKEYEQYF.